Following are 27 T cell receptor beta chains from one sample sequenced in a study of CD8 T cells in Susac syndrome. An amount of RNA that ranged from roughly 0.45 to 1 ug was reverse transcribed with random hexamers. Via MiXCR, TCRdb re-called the immunoSEQ multiplex PCR reads, giving one row per CDR3 protein. The sample shows 200,000 to 250,000 distinct CDR3 sequences, roughly 95% of them seen only once. The source material was CD4+ T cells from PBMCs. These receptors all come from a human donor with multiple sclerosis.

The chain employs TRBV6-5 and TRBJ1-1; maybe TRBD1 (5 bases). Trimming stripped 6 bases from V and 11 bases from J, with 16 bases between. The germline V gene has CDR1 MNHEY and CDR2 SVGAGI. This CDR3 is 12 amino acids long. CDR3: CASSPNGAGAFF. CDR3 nucleotide sequence: TGTGCCAGCAGCCCCAACGGGGCTGGGGCTTTCTTT.

The chain links TRBV5-6 to TRBJ2-1; D uncertain. The CDR3 is made up of 14 amino acids. Trimming left V 0 bases short and J 4 bases short, with 8 bases between. The germline gives CDR1 SGHDT, CDR2 YYEEEE. The CDR3 protein is CASSLAPLYNEQFF. The CDR3, as DNA: TGTGCCAGCAGCTTGGCCCCCTTATACAATGAGCAGTTCTTC.

The chain couples TRBV11-2 to TRBJ2-6, with D uncertain. V was shortened by 6 bases and J by 3 bases, with 12 bases between the two germline ends. The CDR3 runs to 15 residues. Germline loops: CDR1 SGHAT, CDR2 FQNNGV. CDR3 loop: CASREAGGGANVLTF. CDR3 bases: TGTGCCAGCAGAGAGGCAGGCGGTGGGGCCAACGTCCTGACTTTC.

The J gene is TRBJ1-4, the V gene TRBV5-1; D is uncertain. V lost 0 bases and J lost 3, with 6 bases in between. This CDR3 has 14 residues. Germline V gives CDR1 SGHRS, CDR2 YFSETQ. The CDR3, as DNA: TGCGCCAGCAGCTTGGAGTCGGCTAATGAAAAACTGTTTTTT. Translating it yields CASSLESANEKLFF.

This clonotype was counted once. J is TRBJ2-5 and V is TRBV3-1; 9 bases align to TRBD2. Per the germline V gene, CDR1 is LGHDT and CDR2 is YNNKEL (reference sequence). V trimming: 3 bases; J trimming: 5 bases; junction bases outside the gene matches: 13. This CDR3 comprises 17 residues. Here the CDR3 reads CASSHGGLARDRETQYF. The CDR3 DNA follows: TGTGCCAGCAGCCACGGAGGACTAGCGCGTGATCGGGAGACCCAGTACTTC.

V usage is TRBV7-9 and J usage is TRBJ1-2; D call uncertain. The CDR3 runs 15 residues. Germline CDR1 SEHNR, CDR2 FQNEAQ (reference sequence). V lost 5 bases, J lost 1 base, and 14 bases lay in between. This CDR3 reads CASSPDLGSNYGYTF. CDR3 sequence (DNA): TGTGCCAGCAGCCCAGACCTAGGGAGTAACTATGGCTACACCTTC.

This rearrangement joins TRBV30 to TRBJ1-4; no definite D call. This CDR3 is 13 amino acids long. V lost 5 bases and J lost 8, with 15 bases in between. Germline CDR1 and CDR2: GTSNPN and SVGIG (reference sequence). The CDR3 loop is CAWARPGVEKLFF. The CDR3 region has the DNA TGTGCCTGGGCCCGGCCTGGGGTGGAAAAACTGTTTTTT.

The chain employs TRBV12-3 or TRBV12-4 and TRBJ2-1; D gene uncertain. The CDR3 is 11 residues long. V lost 3 bases and J 5 bases, leaving 2 bases between the germline ends. The CDR3 DNA reads TGTGCCAGCAGTTTCCACAATGAGCAGTTCTTC. Translation gives CASSFHNEQFF.

The chain recombines TRBV20-1 with TRBJ2-5; a possible D gene is TRBD2 (6 bases). The length of the CDR3 is 13 residues. V shed 6 bases and J shed 4 bases, with 15 bases lying between them. CDR1 and CDR2 (germline): DFQATT, SNEGSKA (reference sequence). CDR3 sequence reads: CSATPGRGETQYF. CDR3 nucleotides: TGCAGTGCCACTCCGGGGCGGGGAGAGACCCAGTACTTC.

Comment on this clonotype: A junction boundary mismatches the germline segment, possibly from a read error. This chain links TRBV28 with TRBJ1-2, with 7 positions matching TRBD1. The germline CDR1 and CDR2 sequences are MDHEN and SYDVKM. The CDR3 totals 13 residues. The CDR3 sequence: CASRPGTAYDYTF. CDR3 bases: TGTGCCAGCAGACCCGGGACAGCCTATGACTACACCTTC.

The rearrangement joins TRBV27 to TRBJ2-3, with 12 bases that match TRBD2. The CDR3 contains 16 residues. The V segment lost 8 bases and the J segment 2 bases; nucleotides outside the gene matches: 8. Germline loops: CDR1 MNHEY, CDR2 SMNVEV (reference sequence). CDR3 loop: CASRQLAGGSTDTQYF. CDR3 coding DNA: TGTGCCAGCCGCCAGCTAGCGGGAGGGTCCACAGATACGCAGTATTTT.

The CDR3 nucleotides are TGTGCCATCATTTCCTTAGCGGGAGGGCCCAATGAGCAGTTCTTC. Amino acids: CAIISLAGGPNEQFF. The chain employs TRBV10-3 and TRBJ2-1; 11 nucleotides align to TRBD2. Unmatched junction bases numbered 8, after V lost 7 bases and J lost 6 bases. Germline V gene sequence: CDR1 ENHRY, CDR2 SYGVKD. This CDR3 is built from 15 residues.

CDR3 amino acids: CASSEDGTAGVDEQFF. CDR3 nucleotide sequence: TGTGCCAGCAGTGAGGACGGCACGGCGGGAGTGGATGAGCAGTTCTTC. The chain carries TRBV2 and TRBJ2-1; TRBD2 matches 7 bases. The CDR3 has 16 amino acids. In germline, CDR1 is SNHLY, CDR2 FYNNEI. Trimming at V came to 3 bases and at J to 8 bases, leaving 13 bases not matched to a gene.

This rearrangement joins TRBV20-1 to TRBJ2-1; TRBD1 aligns across 8 bases. The CDR3 sequence is 17 residues long. CDR1 is DFQATT and CDR2 is SNEGSKA in the germline V gene (reference sequence). Trimming removed 2 bases from V and 0 bases from J; junction bases left unmatched: 9. The CDR3: CSARNPGQVSSYNEQFF. The CDR3 bases are TGCAGTGCTAGAAATCCGGGACAGGTTAGCTCCTACAATGAGCAGTTCTTC.

V is TRBV12-3 or TRBV12-4 and J is TRBJ1-1, with 7 bases that match TRBD1. The CDR3 spans 14 residues. With V trimmed by 5 bases and J by 5 bases, 8 bases remained unmatched. CDR3 DNA: TGTGCCAGCAGTCCCACGACAGGGCGGACTGAAGCTTTCTTT. As protein: CASSPTTGRTEAFF.

This clonotype showed up just once. V gene TRBV6-1 combines with J gene TRBJ2-7, with 10 bases fitting TRBD1. This CDR3 has 14 amino acids. CDR1 is MNHNS, CDR2 SASEGT, per germline. Trimming removed 6 bases from V and 5 bases from J; junction bases left unmatched: 7. Written as DNA, the CDR3 is TGTGCCAGCAGGACCGGGACAGGGGTACACGAGCAGTACTTC. Translation: CASRTGTGVHEQYF.

The CDR3 here is CSAGTGVLPSGYTF. For the CDR3, the DNA is TGCAGTGCGGGGACAGGGGTCCTCCCCTCTGGCTACACCTTC. The chain couples TRBV20-1 to TRBJ1-2; TRBD1 agrees at 10 bases. V lost 6 bases, J lost 7 bases, and 11 bases stayed unmatched. Looked up from germline, CDR1 is DFQATT and CDR2 is SNEGSKA (reference sequence). The CDR3 sequence is 14 residues long.

The DNA of the CDR3 is TGTGCCAGCAGCCCATGGGGGGGCTCCGGGGAGCTGTTTTTT. This gives the protein CASSPWGGSGELFF. The rearrangement uses TRBV3-1 and TRBJ2-2, with D maybe TRBD2 (7 bases). Trimming stripped 4 bases from V and 6 bases from J, with 12 bases between. Per the germline V gene, CDR1 is LGHDT and CDR2 is YNNKEL (reference sequence). The CDR3 has 14 amino acids.

This chain links TRBV30 with TRBJ1-5, with D hard to call. V was clipped by 1 base and J by 3 bases, with 10 bases between them. Germline V gene sequence: CDR1 GTSNPN, CDR2 SVGIG (reference sequence). The CDR3 is 14 amino acids. CDR3 residues: CAWSGGKINQPQHF. The DNA of the CDR3 is TGTGCCTGGAGTGGAGGGAAGATCAATCAGCCCCAGCATTTT.

The rearrangement uses TRBV7-2 and TRBJ2-4; the D gene could be TRBD1 or TRBD2 (6 bases each). The germline V gene encodes CDR1 SGHTA and CDR2 FQGNSA. V lost 2 bases and J lost 6, with 11 bases in between. The CDR3 is 14 amino acids. CDR3 protein: CASSLPGGLNIQYF. CDR3 sequence (DNA): TGTGCCAGCAGCTTACCCGGGGGCCTAAACATTCAGTACTTC.

The gene calls are TRBV23-1 and TRBJ1-4; tentatively, D is TRBD1 (5 bases). TRBV23-1 is classed as an ORF, of uncertain function. V was shortened by 10 bases and J by 10 bases, with 31 bases between the two germline ends. The CDR3 covers 17 residues. CDR3 DNA: TGCGCCACAACATCTCCGGGGGTTATGGAGGACCTTGGAAAACTGTTTTTT. Residues: CATTSPGVMEDLGKLFF.

This chain uses TRBV7-3 with TRBJ2-7, with D perhaps matching TRBD2 (7 bases). Germline assignment: CDR1 SGHTA and CDR2 FQGTGA. The V gene lost 5 bases and the J gene lost 5 bases, with 19 bases spanning the gap. CDR3 length equals 15 residues. The CDR3 sequence: CASSPPGRGAHEQYF. For the CDR3, the DNA is TGTGCCAGCAGCCCACCGGGACGGGGGGCCCACGAGCAGTACTTC.

This chain links TRBV6-5 with TRBJ2-5; 7 nucleotides line up with TRBD2. The junction had 8 bases not matched to a gene; V was cut back by 5 bases and J by 5 bases. This CDR3 comprises 14 residues. Germline values: CDR1 MNHEY, CDR2 SVGAGI. The DNA for the CDR3 is TGTGCCAGCAGTGCCGGGGGGATGAGGGAGACCCAGTACTTC. It encodes CASSAGGMRETQYF.

V is TRBV20-1 and J is TRBJ2-1; 13 bases are shared with TRBD2. V lost 6 bases to trimming and J lost 8 bases; unmatched junction nucleotides: 7. Germline CDR1 and CDR2: DFQATT and SNEGSKA (reference sequence). The CDR3 is 14 residues long. The CDR3 coding sequence is TGCAGTGCCTTAGGACTAGCGGGAGTGGATGAGCAGTTCTTC. Its translation: CSALGLAGVDEQFF.

The gene calls are TRBV18 and TRBJ1-1, with 10 positions matching TRBD1. The CDR3 spans 16 residues. In germline, CDR1 is KGHSH, CDR2 LQKENI. Unmatched junction bases numbered 8, after V lost 3 bases and J lost 4 bases. CDR3 protein: CASSPETGGAGTEAFF. CDR3 DNA sequence: TGTGCCAGCTCACCGGAGACAGGGGGCGCGGGCACTGAAGCTTTCTTT.

The chain uses TRBV7-2 and TRBJ2-1; tentative D call: TRBD2 (6 bases). The CDR3 is 16 amino acids. Germline CDR1 SGHTA, CDR2 FQGNSA. V lost 6 bases and J lost 1, with 16 bases in between. The CDR3 loop is CASSYRVGSSYNEQFF. The CDR3 bases are TGTGCCAGCAGTTATCGCGTCGGGAGTTCCTACAATGAGCAGTTCTTC.

V usage is TRBV9 and J usage is TRBJ2-3; D ambiguous. The V gene's germline CDR1 is SGDLS and CDR2 YYNGEE. The CDR3 consists of 15 residues. V gave up 0 bases and J gave up 4 bases, with 12 bases separating them. The CDR3 nucleotides read TGTGCCAGCAGCGTAGATCGGGTGTGGGCAGATACGCAGTATTTT. As protein: CASSVDRVWADTQYF.